This T cell receptor beta chain is from a study of long-term antiretroviral therapy in people with HIV (dated by TCRdb to between 2021 and 2024). For the study in its entirety: The earliest samples were collected about a decade before the 2015 WHO recommendation for immediate ART, when ART was typically delayed until CD4 counts fell. This retrospective serial study examined whether starting ART and sustained HIV suppression were associated with changes in the composition and diversity of the TRB repertoire in peripheral blood. The cohort contributed about 180 cryopreserved PBMC samples from 30 to 35 adults with confirmed HIV infection, collected serially over a mean of around 6 years (range 1-12). About 35% of the 30 participants with HIV were female. No cross-contamination during QIAcube processing turned up in test extractions that ran a monoclonal T-cell line alongside more than 30 polyclonal samples.

Paper-wide results and their limitations: HIV repertoires had narrower CDR3 length ranges than controls, and the network structure suggested an antigen-experienced repertoire that shifted only slightly toward naive after ART. Since PBMC availability was limited, sequencing covered only the TCR beta chain, with no alpha chain pairing. The samples span the years 2004 to 2017, and the ART regimens used may be less effective than current regimens. At every time point, the repertoire was dominated by expanded TRB clones first identified before ART initiation, although this dominance fluctuated and, in many PLHIV, declined after ART. Starting ART was linked to a significant rise in TRB diversity, yet even after long-term ART the diversity remained significantly lower than in transplant donor controls. Inferences about post-ART repertoire changes were limited because no data were available on ART adherence, viral resistance or therapy changes. Because pre-ART samples had limited cell numbers, unsorted PBMC were profiled rather than sorted CD4+ and CD8+ T cells.

Sequencing of the TRB variable region was done with the immunoSEQ hsTCRB v3.0 assay at survey level resolution. The target sequencing depth for TRB was about 40,000-55,000 T-cell genomes per sample. An Illumina MiSeq with a v3 150-cycle kit was used to sequence the pooled TRB libraries. The authors' analysis ran thus. Repertoire analysis ran in R within a reproducible Nextflow workflow covering QC, data transformation and analysis. LymphoSeq2, an R package for AIRR-Seq data exploration, was used to implement custom analyses. A handful of samples that produced fewer than 5000 total TRB sequences were removed, so some 180 HIV repertoires were analyzed. Among the approximately 180 retained HIV repertoires, 59 were collected before ART initiation and under 150 after ART initiation. Repertoires were downsampled to 5000 TRB nucleotide sequences, with summary statistics averaged over 100 downsampling iterations. TRB sequences were retained for analysis only if CDR3 regions of at least seven amino acids were present. Two measures captured diversity: a Shannon entropy-derived clonality score and the Gini coefficient. Repertoire networks linked the top 5000 CDR3 amino acid sequences whenever two sequences differed by an edit distance of one. For TRB CDR3 amino acid sequences, GLIPH2 was used to predict antigen specificity groups and MHC restriction. CDR3 amino acid sequences were matched against VDJdb and McPAS-TCR to flag known CMV, EBV, HIV or tissue antigen associations. Pre-ART, post-ART and control groups were compared with Wilcoxon signed-rank tests and Holm-Bonferroni correction. TCRdb took over this immuneACCESS table, retaining in-frame rearrangements with V and J assigned. Such tables are incomplete; in checked studies, under half of the missing clones stem from an unresolved V gene, and the remainder is unexplained. The D gene and trimming were derived from the DNA, and the V and J assignments and clone size from that table. The sample yields around 12,000 clones; 60% to 80% were counted once. The ten biggest clones cover more than 15% of the sample.

With regard to this clone: The antigen it binds to is not known. Base quality data are lacking; no much larger clone is found one base away.

To be included, a participant needed at least one PBMC sample from before ART initiation plus at least two post-ART samples. All participants with HIV were treated in the United States of America. Before DNA extraction, cryopreserved samples containing roughly 0.9-10 million PBMC were thawed and washed. At the time of the earliest PBMC sample, participants with HIV were aged between about 23 and 54 years. Each participant contributed PBMC samples from 1-4 timepoints before ART initiation and 2-8 timepoints after ART initiation, with a median of 7 samples. Serial HIV viral load, CD4+ T-cell count, ART history and demographic data were obtained for every participant. Genomic DNA was extracted from unsorted PBMC with a Qiagen kit on a QIAcube, with processing performed in batches of 12 samples. Sequences SQVTM (CDR1) and ANQGSEA (CDR2) are obtained from the germline V gene. The CDR3, cysteine through phenylalanine, is 14 amino acids long. This entry keeps only the CDR3 DNA: 42 bases, framed from base 1. The V end loses 0 bases and the J end loses 4 bases, and a stretch of 12 bases separates them.

The sequence came from a woman between 40 and 55 years old with HIV. Recombination joined TRBV29-1 with TRBJ1-2; the D gene assignment is ambiguous. This material consisted of unsorted PBMCs, taken 0.5 years before starting antiretroviral therapy. The DNA is TGCAGCGTTGAAGAGGACGAGGGAATCTATGGCTACACCTTC. Its protein reads: CSVEEDEGIYGYTF.